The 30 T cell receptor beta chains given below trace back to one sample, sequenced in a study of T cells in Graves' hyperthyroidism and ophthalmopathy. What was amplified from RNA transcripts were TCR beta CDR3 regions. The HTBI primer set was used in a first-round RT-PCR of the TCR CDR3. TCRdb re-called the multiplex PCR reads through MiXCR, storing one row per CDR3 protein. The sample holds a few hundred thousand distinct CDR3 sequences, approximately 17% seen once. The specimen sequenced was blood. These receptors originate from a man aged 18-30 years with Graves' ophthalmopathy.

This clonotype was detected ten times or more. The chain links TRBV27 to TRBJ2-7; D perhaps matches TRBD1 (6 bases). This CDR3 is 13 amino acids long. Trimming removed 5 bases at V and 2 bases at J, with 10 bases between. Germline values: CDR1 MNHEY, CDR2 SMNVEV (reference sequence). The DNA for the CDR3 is TGTGCCAGCAGTCCGGACAGCACCTACGAGCAGTACTTC. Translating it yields CASSPDSTYEQYF.

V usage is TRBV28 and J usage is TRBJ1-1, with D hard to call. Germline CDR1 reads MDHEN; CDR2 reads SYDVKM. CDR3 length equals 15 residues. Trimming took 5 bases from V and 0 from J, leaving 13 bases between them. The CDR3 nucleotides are TGTGCCAGCAGTCGCCCCGGACCGATGAACACTGAAGCTTTCTTT. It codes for CASSRPGPMNTEAFF.

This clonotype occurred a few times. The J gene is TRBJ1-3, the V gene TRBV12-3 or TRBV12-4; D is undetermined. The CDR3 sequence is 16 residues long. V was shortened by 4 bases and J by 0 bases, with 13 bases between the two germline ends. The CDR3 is CASSSEPARSGNTIYF. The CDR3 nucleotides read TGTGCCAGCAGTTCCGAGCCAGCCCGCTCTGGAAACACCATATATTTT.

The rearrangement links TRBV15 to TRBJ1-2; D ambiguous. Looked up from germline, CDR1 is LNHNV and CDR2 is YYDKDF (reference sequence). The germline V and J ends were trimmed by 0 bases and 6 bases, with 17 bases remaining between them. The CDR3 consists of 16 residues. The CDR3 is CATSRDGGPRANGYTF. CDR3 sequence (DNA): TGTGCCACCAGCAGAGATGGCGGACCGAGAGCCAATGGCTACACCTTC.

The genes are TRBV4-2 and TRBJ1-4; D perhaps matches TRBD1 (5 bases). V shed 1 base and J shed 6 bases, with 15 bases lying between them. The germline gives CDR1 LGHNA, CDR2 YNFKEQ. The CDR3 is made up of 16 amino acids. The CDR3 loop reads CASSQGEVGRHEKLFF. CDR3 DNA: TGTGCCAGCAGCCAAGGAGAAGTGGGACGTCATGAAAAACTGTTTTTT.

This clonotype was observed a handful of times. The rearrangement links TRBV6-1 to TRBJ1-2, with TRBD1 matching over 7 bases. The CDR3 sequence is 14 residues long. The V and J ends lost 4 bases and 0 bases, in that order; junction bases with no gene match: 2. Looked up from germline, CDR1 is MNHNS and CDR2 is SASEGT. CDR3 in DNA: TGTGCCAGCAGTGGGACAGGAACTAACTATGGCTACACCTTC. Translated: CASSGTGTNYGYTF.

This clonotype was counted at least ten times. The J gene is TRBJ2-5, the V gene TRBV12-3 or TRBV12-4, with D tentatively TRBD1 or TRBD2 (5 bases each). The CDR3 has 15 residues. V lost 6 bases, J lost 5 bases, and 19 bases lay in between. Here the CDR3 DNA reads TGTGCCAGCAGCCAGGGACCCTTCCGCCGGGAGACCCAGTACTTC. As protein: CASSQGPFRRETQYF.

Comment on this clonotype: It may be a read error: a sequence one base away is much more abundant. CDR3 region: CAGSEAITMSYEQYF. The DNA for the CDR3 is TGTGCCGGCAGTGAAGCTATCACAATGAGCTACGAGCAGTACTTC. The rearrangement uses TRBV6-1 and TRBJ2-7; D is unclear. Germline CDR1 MNHNS, CDR2 SASEGT. CDR3 length: 15 amino acids.

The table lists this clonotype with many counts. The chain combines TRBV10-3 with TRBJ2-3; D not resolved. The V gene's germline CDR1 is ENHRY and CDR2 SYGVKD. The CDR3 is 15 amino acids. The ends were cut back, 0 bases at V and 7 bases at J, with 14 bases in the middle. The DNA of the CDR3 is TGTGCCATCAGTGAGTCGGATAGCCTAGGGAATACGCAGTATTTT. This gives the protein CAISESDSLGNTQYF.

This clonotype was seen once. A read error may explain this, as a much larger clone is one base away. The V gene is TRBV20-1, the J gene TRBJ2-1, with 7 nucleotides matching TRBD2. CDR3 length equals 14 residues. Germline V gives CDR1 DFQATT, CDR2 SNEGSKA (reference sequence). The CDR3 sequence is CNAPLAAPFHEQFF. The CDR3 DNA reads TGCAATGCCCCCCTAGCGGCCCCCTTCCATGAGCAGTTCTTC.

CDR3 DNA sequence: TGTGCCAGCAGTTACGGTGGTACCACAGATACGCAGTATTTT. Translation gives CASSYGGTTDTQYF. This chain uses TRBV6-6 with TRBJ2-3; D is unresolved. The V end was cut by 2 bases, the J end by 2 bases, with 8 bases between. The V gene's germline CDR1 is MNHNY and CDR2 SVGAGI (reference sequence). The CDR3 is 14 amino acids.

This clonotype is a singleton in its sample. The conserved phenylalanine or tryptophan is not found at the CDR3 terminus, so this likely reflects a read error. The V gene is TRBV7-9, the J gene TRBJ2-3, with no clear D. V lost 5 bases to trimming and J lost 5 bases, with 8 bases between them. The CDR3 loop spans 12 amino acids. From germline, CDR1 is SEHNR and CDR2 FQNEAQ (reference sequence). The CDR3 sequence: CASSPQGDTQYL. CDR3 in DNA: TGTGCCAGCAGCCCACAAGGAGATACGCAGTATCTT.

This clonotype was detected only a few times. CDR3 residues: CASSQDPGLAGGRVTDTQYF. CDR3 bases: TGCGCCAGCAGCCAAGATCCTGGACTAGCGGGGGGGCGCGTAACAGATACGCAGTATTTT. J is TRBJ2-3 and V is TRBV4-1, with TRBD2 identical over 15 bases. CDR1 and CDR2 from the germline V gene are MGHRA and YSYEKL. The CDR3 runs to 20 residues. V was pared by 0 bases and J by 3 bases, with 10 bases of the junction left unmatched.

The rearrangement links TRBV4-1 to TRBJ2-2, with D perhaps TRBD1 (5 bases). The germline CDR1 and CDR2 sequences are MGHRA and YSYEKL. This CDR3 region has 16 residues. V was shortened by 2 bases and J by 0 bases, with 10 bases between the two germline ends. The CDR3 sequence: CASSQLGQSNTGELFF. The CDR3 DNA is TGCGCCAGCAGCCAATTAGGACAATCGAACACCGGGGAGCTGTTTTTT.

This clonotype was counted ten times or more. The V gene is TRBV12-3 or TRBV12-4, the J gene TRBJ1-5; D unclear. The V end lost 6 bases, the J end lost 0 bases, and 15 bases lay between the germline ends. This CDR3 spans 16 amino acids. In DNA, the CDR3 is TGTGCCAGCAGATACGGGGTCTCCTATAGCAATCAGCCCCAGCATTTT. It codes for CASRYGVSYSNQPQHF.

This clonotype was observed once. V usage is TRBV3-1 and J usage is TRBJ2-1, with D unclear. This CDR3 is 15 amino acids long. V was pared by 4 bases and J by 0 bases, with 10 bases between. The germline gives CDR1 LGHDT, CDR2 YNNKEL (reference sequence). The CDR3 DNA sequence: TGTGCCAGCAGCCCAGCCATGAGCTCCTACAATGAGCAGTTCTTC. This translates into CASSPAMSSYNEQFF.

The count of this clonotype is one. CDR3 protein: CASSPNSALLAGITDTQYF. CDR3 DNA sequence: TGTGCCAGCTCACCGAACTCGGCTCTACTAGCGGGGATCACAGATACGCAGTATTTT. V and J are TRBV18 and TRBJ2-3, with 10 positions matching TRBD2. Germline-derived CDR1 and CDR2 are KGHSH and LQKENI. V trimming: 3 bases; J trimming: 2 bases; junction bases outside the gene matches: 14. The CDR3 length is 19 residues.

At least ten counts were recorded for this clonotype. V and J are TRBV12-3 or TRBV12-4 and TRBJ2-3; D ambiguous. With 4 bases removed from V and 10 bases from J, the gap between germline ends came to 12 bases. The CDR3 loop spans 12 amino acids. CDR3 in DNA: TGTGCCAGCAGTTCGGTCGTCAGTGCGCAGTATTTT. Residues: CASSSVVSAQYF.

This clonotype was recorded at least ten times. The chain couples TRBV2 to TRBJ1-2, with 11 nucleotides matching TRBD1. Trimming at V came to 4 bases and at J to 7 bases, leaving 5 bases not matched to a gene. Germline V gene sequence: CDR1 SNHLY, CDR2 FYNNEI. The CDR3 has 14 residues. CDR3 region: CASSVDRGLFGYTF. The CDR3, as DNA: TGTGCCAGCAGTGTGGACAGGGGGCTGTTTGGCTACACCTTC.

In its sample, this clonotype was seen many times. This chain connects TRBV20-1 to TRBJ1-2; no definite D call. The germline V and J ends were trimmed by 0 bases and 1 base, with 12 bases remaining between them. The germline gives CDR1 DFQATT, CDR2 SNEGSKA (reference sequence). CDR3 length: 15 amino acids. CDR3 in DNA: TGCAGTGCTAGAGAAGTAGGGCTGAATAACTATGGCTACACCTTC. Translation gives CSAREVGLNNYGYTF.

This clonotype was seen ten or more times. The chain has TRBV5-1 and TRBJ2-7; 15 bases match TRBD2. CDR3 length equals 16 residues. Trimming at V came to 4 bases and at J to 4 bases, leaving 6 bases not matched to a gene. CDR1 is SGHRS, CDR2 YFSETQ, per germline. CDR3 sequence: CASSAGLAGGQYEQYF. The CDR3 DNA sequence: TGCGCCAGCAGCGCCGGACTAGCGGGGGGGCAGTACGAGCAGTACTTC.

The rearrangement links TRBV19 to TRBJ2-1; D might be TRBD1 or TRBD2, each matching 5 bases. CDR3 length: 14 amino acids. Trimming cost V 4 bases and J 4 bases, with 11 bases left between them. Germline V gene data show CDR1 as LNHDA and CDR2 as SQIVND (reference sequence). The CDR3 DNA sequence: TGTGCCAGTAGTACCCCGGGACGGTACAATGAGCAGTTCTTC. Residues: CASSTPGRYNEQFF.

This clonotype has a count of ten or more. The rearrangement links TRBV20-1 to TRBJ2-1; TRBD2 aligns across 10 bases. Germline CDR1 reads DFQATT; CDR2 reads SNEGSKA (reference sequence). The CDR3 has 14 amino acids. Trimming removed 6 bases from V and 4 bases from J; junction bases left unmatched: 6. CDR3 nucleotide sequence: TGCAGTGCCCCACTAGCGGGGAATTACAATGAGCAGTTCTTC. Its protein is CSAPLAGNYNEQFF.

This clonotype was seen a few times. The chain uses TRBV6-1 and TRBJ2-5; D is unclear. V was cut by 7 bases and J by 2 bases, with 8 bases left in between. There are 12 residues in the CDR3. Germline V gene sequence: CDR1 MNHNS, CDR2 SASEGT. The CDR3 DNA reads TGTGCCAGCATCGGGTTACAAGAGACCCAGTACTTC. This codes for CASIGLQETQYF.

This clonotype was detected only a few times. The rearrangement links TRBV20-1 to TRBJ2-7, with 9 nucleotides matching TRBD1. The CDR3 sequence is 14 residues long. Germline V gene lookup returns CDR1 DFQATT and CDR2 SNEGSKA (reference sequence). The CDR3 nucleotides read TGCAGCCTGACGTCCGGGACAGGGTCTTTCGAGCAGTACTTC. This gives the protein CSLTSGTGSFEQYF.

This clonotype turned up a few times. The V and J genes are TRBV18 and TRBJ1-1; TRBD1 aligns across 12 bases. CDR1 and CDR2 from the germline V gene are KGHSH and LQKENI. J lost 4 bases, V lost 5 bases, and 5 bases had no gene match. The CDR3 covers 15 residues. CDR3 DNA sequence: TGTGCCAGCTCAGTCACGGGACAGGGGGCCACTGAAGCTTTCTTT. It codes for CASSVTGQGATEAFF.

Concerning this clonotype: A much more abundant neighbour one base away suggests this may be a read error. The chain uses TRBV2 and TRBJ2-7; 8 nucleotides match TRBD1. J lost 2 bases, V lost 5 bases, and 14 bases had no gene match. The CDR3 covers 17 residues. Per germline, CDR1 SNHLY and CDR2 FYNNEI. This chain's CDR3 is CASSPRGHFPPAYEQYF. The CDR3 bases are TGTGCCAGCAGTCCCAGGGGGCATTTCCCCCCCGCCTACGAGCAGTACTTC. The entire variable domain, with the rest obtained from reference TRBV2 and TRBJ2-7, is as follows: EPEVTQTPSHQVTQMGQEVILRCVPISNHLYFYWYRQILGQKVEFLVSFYNNEISEKSEIFDDQFSVERPDGSNFTLKIRSTKLEDSAMYFCASSPRGHFPPAYEQYFGPGTRLTVT.

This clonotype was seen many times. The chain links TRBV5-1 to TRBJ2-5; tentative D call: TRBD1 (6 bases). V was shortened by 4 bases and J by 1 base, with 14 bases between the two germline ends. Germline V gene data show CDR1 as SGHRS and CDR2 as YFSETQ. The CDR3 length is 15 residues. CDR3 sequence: CASSTLGTPQETQYF. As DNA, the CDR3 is TGCGCCAGCAGCACGCTCGGGACACCCCAAGAGACCCAGTACTTC.

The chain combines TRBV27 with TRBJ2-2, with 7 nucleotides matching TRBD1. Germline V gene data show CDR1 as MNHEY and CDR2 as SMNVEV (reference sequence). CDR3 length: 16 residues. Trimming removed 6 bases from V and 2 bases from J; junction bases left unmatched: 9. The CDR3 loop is CASSPRTGENTGELFF. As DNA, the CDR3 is TGTGCCAGCAGCCCTCGGACAGGAGAAAACACCGGGGAGCTGTTTTTT.

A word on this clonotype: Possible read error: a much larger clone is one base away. The CDR3 spells CAGGGGPRVYEQYF. The CDR3 bases are TGTGCCGGGGGGGGGGGGCCTAGGGTCTACGAGCAGTACTTC. The chain links TRBV12-3 or TRBV12-4 to TRBJ2-7, with D possibly TRBD2 on 7 matching bases. V lost 11 bases and J lost 3, with 20 bases in between. The CDR3 sequence is 14 residues long.